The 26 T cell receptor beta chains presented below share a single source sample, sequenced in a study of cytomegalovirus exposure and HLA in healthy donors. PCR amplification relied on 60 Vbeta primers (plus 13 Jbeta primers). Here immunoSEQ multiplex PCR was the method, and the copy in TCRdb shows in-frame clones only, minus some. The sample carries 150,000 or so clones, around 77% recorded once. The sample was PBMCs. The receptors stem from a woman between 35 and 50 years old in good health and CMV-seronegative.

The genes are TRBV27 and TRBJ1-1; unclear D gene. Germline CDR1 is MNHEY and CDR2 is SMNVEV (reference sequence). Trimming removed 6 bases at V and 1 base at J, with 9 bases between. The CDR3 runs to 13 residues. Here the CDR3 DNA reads TGTGCCAGCAGGTCGGTACGGAACACTGAAGCTTTCTTT. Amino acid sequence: CASRSVRNTEAFF.

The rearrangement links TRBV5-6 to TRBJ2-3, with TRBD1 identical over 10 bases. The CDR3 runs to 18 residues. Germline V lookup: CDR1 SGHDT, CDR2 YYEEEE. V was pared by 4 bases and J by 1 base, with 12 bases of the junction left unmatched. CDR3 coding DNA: TGTGCCAGCAGCGCCGGGACAGGGGCCGTGAGGCGCACAGATACGCAGTATTTT. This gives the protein CASSAGTGAVRRTDTQYF.

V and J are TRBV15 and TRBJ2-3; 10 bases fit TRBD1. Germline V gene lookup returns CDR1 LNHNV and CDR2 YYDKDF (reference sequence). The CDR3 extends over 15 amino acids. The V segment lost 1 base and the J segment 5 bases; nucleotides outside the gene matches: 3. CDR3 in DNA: TGTGCCACCAGCAGAGTGGGACAGGGGCAAGATACGCAGTATTTT. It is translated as CATSRVGQGQDTQYF.

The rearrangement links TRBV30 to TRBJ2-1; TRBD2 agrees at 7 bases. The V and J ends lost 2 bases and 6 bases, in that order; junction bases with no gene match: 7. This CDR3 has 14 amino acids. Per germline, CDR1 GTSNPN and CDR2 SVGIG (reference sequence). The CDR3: CAWSTMAGVNEQFF. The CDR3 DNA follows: TGTGCCTGGAGTACTATGGCGGGAGTCAATGAGCAGTTCTTC.

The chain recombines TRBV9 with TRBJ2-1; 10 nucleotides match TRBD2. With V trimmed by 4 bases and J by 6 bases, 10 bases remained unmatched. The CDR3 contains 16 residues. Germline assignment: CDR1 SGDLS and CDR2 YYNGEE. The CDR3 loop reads CASSHLSLAGVNEQFF. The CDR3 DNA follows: TGTGCCAGCAGCCACCTGAGTCTAGCGGGAGTCAATGAGCAGTTCTTC.

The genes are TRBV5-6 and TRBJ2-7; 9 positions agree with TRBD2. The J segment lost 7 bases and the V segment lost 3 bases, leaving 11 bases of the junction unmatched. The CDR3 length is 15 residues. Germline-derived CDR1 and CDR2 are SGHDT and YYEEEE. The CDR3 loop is CASSSIGTSRWEQYF. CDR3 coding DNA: TGTGCCAGCAGCTCAATAGGGACTAGCCGCTGGGAGCAGTACTTC.

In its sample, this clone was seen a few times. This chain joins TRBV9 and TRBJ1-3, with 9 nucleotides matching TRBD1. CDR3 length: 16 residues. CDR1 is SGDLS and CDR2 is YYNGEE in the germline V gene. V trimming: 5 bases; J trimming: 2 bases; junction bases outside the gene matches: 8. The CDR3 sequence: CASSVTGGAAGNTIYF. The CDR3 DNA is TGTGCCAGCAGTGTTACAGGGGGCGCCGCTGGAAACACCATATATTTT.

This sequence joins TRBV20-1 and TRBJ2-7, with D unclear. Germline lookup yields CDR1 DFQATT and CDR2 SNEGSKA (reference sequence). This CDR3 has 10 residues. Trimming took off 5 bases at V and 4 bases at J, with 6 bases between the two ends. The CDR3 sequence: CSAAEYEQYF. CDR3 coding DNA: TGCAGTGCTGCAGAATACGAGCAGTACTTC.

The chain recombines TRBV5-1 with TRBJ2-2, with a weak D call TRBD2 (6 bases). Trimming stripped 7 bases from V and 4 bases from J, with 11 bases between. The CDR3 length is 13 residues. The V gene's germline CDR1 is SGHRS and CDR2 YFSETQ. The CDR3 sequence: CASRASATGELFF. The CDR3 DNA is TGCGCCAGCCGGGCTAGCGCCACCGGGGAGCTGTTTTTT.

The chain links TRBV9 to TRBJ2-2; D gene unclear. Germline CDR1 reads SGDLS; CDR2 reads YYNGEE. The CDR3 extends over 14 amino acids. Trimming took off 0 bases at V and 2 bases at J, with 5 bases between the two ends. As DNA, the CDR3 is TGTGCCAGCAGCGTAGTAGCCAACACCGGGGAGCTGTTTTTT. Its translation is CASSVVANTGELFF.

The CDR3 nucleotides are TGTGCCAGCAGCCCGGCGGGGGGCACCGGGGAGCTGTTTTTT. Translation: CASSPAGGTGELFF. V is TRBV28 and J is TRBJ2-2; 8 bases line up with TRBD2. The CDR3 spans 14 residues. Germline V gives CDR1 MDHEN, CDR2 SYDVKM. The V and J ends lost 6 bases and 4 bases, in that order; junction bases with no gene match: 4.

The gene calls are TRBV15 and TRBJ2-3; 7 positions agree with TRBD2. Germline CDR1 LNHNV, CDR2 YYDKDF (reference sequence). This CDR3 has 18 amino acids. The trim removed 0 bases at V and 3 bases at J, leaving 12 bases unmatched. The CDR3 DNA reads TGTGCCACCAGCAGAGAGCCAGCGGGAAGCTCGCGGACAGATACGCAGTATTTT. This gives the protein CATSREPAGSSRTDTQYF.

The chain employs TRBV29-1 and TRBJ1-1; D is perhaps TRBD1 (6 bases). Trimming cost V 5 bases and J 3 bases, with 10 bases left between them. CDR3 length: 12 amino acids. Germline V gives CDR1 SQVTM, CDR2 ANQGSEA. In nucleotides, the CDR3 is TGCAGCGTTACCGGACAGTACACTGAAGCTTTCTTT. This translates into CSVTGQYTEAFF.

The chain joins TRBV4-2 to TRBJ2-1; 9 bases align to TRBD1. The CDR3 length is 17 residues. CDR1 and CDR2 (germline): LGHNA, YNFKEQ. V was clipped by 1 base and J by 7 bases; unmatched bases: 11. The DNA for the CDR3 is TGTGCCAGCAGCCAAGTGTCCGGGACAGGGCTCTTGAATGAGCAGTTCTTC. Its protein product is CASSQVSGTGLLNEQFF.

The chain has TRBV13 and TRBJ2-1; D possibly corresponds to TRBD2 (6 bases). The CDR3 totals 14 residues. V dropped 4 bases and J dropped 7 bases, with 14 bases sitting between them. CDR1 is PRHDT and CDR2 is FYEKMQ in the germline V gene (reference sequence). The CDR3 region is CASSSKPSGNEQFF. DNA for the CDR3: TGTGCCAGCAGCTCAAAACCGAGCGGGAATGAGCAGTTCTTC.

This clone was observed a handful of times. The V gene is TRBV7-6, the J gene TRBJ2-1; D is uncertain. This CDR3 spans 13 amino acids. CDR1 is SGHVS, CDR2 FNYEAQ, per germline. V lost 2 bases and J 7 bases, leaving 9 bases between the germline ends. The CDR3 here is CASSLSSPNEQFF. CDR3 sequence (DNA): TGTGCCAGCAGCTTATCGAGTCCGAATGAGCAGTTCTTC.

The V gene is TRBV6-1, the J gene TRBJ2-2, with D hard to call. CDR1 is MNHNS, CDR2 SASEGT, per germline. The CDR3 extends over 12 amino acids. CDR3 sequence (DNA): TGTGGTATACAGTTATTGGCCGGGGAGCTGTTTTTT. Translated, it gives CGIQLLAGELFF.

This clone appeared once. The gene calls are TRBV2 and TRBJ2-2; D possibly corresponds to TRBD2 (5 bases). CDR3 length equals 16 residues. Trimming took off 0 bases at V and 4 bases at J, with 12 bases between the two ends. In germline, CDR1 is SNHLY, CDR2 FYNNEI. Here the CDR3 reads CASSEAPREATGELFF. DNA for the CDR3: TGTGCCAGCAGTGAAGCGCCCCGGGAAGCCACCGGGGAGCTGTTTTTT.

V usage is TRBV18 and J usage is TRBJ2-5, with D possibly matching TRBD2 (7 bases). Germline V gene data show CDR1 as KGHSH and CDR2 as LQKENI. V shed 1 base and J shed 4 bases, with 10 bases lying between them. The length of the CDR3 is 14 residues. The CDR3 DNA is TGTGCCAGCTCACCACGGGGAGGGGGAGAGACCCAGTACTTC. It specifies CASSPRGGGETQYF. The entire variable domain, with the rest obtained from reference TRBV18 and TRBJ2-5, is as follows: NAGVMQNPRHLVRRRGQEARLRCSPMKGHSHVYWYRQLPEEGLKFMVYLQKENIIDESGMPKERFSAEFPKEGPSILRIQQVVRGDSAAYFCASSPRGGGETQYFGPGTRLLVL.

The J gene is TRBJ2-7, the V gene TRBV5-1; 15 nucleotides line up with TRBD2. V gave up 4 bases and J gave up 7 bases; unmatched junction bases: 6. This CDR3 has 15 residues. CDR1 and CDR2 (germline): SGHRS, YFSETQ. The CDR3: CASSPGLAGGREQYF. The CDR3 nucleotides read TGCGCCAGCAGCCCTGGACTAGCGGGAGGGAGGGAGCAGTACTTC. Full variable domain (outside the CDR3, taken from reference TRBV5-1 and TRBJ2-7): KAGVTQTPRYLIKTRGQQVTLSCSPISGHRSVSWYQQTPGQGLQFLFEYFSETQRNKGNFPGRFSGRQFSNSRSEMNVSTLELGDSALYLCASSPGLAGGREQYFGPGTRLTVT.

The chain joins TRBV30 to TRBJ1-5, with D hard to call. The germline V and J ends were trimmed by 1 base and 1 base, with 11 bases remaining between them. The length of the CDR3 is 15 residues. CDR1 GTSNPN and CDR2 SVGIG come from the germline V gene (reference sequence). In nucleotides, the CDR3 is TGTGCCTGGAGTGATTCAGTTTACAGCAATCAGCCCCAGCATTTT. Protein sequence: CAWSDSVYSNQPQHF.

Here the CDR3 reads CASSLQGLVSTDTQYF. As DNA, the CDR3 is TGTGCCAGCAGCTTACAAGGACTCGTTAGCACAGATACGCAGTATTTT. V and J are TRBV7-6 and TRBJ2-3, with D possibly being TRBD2 (5 bases). Per the germline V gene, CDR1 is SGHVS and CDR2 is FNYEAQ. The germline V and J ends were trimmed by 2 bases and 0 bases, with 12 bases remaining between them. This CDR3 spans 16 amino acids.

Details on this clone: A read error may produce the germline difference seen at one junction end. The CDR3, as DNA: TGTGCTAGCAGCTTAAACGTGGGAGAACCCCAGCATTTT. Protein product: CASSLNVGEPQHF. The chain links TRBV7-7 to TRBJ1-5; D unclear. Germline CDR1 and CDR2: SSHAT and FNYEAQ (reference sequence). The CDR3 loop spans 13 amino acids.

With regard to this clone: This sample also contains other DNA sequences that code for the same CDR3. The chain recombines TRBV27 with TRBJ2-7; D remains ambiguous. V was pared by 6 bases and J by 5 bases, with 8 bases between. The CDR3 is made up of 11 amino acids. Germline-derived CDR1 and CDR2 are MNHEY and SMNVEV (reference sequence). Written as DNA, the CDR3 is TGTGCCAGCAGCCACCGGGACGAGCAGTACTTC. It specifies CASSHRDEQYF.

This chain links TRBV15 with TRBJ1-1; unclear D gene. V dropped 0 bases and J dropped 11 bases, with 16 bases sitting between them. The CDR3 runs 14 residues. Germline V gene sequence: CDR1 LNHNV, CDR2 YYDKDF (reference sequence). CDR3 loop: CATSRDATGVDAFF. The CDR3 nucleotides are TGTGCCACCAGCAGAGATGCGACCGGGGTTGACGCTTTCTTT.

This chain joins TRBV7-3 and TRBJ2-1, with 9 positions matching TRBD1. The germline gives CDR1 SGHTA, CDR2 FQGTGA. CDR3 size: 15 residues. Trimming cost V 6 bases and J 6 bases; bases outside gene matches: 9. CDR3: CASSLGQGLGNEQFF. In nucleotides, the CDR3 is TGTGCCAGCAGTTTGGGACAGGGTTTGGGCAATGAGCAGTTCTTC.